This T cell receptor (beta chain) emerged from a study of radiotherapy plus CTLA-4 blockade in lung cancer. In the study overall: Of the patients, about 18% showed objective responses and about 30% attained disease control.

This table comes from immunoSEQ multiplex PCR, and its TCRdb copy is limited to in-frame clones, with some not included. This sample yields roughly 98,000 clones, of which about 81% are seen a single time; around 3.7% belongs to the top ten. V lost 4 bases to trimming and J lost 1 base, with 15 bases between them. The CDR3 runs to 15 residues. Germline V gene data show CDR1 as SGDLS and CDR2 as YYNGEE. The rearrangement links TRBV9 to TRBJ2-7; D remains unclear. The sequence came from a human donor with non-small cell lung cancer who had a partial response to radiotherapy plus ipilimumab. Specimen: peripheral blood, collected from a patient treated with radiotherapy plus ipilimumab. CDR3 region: CASSSGQLESYEQYF. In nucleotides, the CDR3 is TGTGCCAGCAGCTCCGGTCAGTTGGAGTCCTACGAGCAGTACTTC.